The rows below give T cell receptor beta chains drawn from one sample of a study of blood T cell repertoires in COVID-19. Generated by immunoSEQ multiplex PCR, the TCRdb table keeps only in-frame clones and is missing some. The sample carries about 110,000 clones, around 92% recorded once. The specimen sequenced was peripheral blood. The receptors were gathered from a man aged 35-49 years with active or convalescent COVID-19. Each CDR3 is given with its conserved first and last residue. Each record gives: D gene, V gene, J gene, clone size, CDR3 DNA, CDR3 protein. D genes are given only for firm matches. The listing skips clone size in some rows; elsewhere it reads once, few, many or a size class.

d_call: TRBD2
v_call: TRBV15
j_call: TRBJ2-4
clone_size: -
cdr3_nt: TGTGCCACCAGCAGAGATTACGCTAGCGGGGGTTTTCTCAGAGGCATTCAGTACTTC
cdr3_aa: CATSRDYASGGFLRGIQYF

d_call: TRBD2
v_call: TRBV2
j_call: TRBJ2-7
clone_size: once
cdr3_nt: TGTGCCAGCAGGGGTTCCGGGACTAGCGGGGCGTCGCAGTACTTC
cdr3_aa: CASRGSGTSGASQYF

d_call: -
v_call: TRBV19
j_call: TRBJ1-1
clone_size: -
cdr3_nt: TGTGCCAGTACTTTCGGCAGGGCGAACACTGAAGCTTTCTTT
cdr3_aa: CASTFGRANTEAFF

d_call: -
v_call: TRBV5-1
j_call: TRBJ1-1
clone_size: few
cdr3_nt: TGCGCCAGCAGCTCAGAGATTCGGGAAGCTGAAGCTTTCTTT
cdr3_aa: CASSSEIREAEAFF

d_call: -
v_call: TRBV19
j_call: TRBJ2-3
clone_size: -
cdr3_nt: TGTGCCAGTAGTATACGTATCGACTCCCTAAACACAGATACGCAGTATTTT
cdr3_aa: CASSIRIDSLNTDTQYF

d_call: TRBD2
v_call: TRBV3-1/TRBV3-2
j_call: TRBJ2-1
clone_size: -
cdr3_nt: TGTGCCAGCAGCCAAACTAGCGGGAGGAGGAGTGAGCAGTTCTTC
cdr3_aa: CASSQTSGRRSEQFF

d_call: TRBD1
v_call: TRBV24-1
j_call: TRBJ1-2
clone_size: -
cdr3_nt: TGTGCCACCAGTGATCCAGGGGGCGCTTTCGGGGGCTACACCTTC
cdr3_aa: CATSDPGGAFGGYTF

d_call: -
v_call: TRBV4-3
j_call: TRBJ2-7
clone_size: -
cdr3_nt: TGCGCCAGCAGCCTCTACAGGGCCCCTACCTACGAGCAGTACTTC
cdr3_aa: CASSLYRAPTYEQYF

d_call: -
v_call: TRBV15
j_call: TRBJ1-4
clone_size: -
cdr3_nt: TGTGCCACCAGCACCACGGAGGCAGCTTTGGGAAAACTGTTTTTT
cdr3_aa: CATSTTEAALGKLFF

d_call: -
v_call: TRBV5-1
j_call: TRBJ2-7
clone_size: once
cdr3_nt: TGCGCCAGCAGGGGGAGCTCCTACGAGCAGTACTTC
cdr3_aa: CASRGSSYEQYF

d_call: TRBD1
v_call: TRBV25-1
j_call: TRBJ1-3
clone_size: -
cdr3_nt: TGTGCCAGCAGTGATCAACAGGGGGCAACCATATATTTT
cdr3_aa: CASSDQQGATIYF

d_call: TRBD2
v_call: TRBV3-1/TRBV3-2
j_call: TRBJ2-7
clone_size: -
cdr3_nt: TGTGCCAGCAGCCGAGGCATAGCGGGTTCCTACGAGCAGTACTTC
cdr3_aa: CASSRGIAGSYEQYF

d_call: TRBD1
v_call: TRBV28
j_call: TRBJ1-2
clone_size: -
cdr3_nt: TGTGCCAGCAGGGCAGACCCCGGGACAGGGGGAGTCGGCTACACCTTC
cdr3_aa: CASRADPGTGGVGYTF

d_call: TRBD1
v_call: TRBV10-3
j_call: TRBJ1-1
clone_size: once
cdr3_nt: TGTGCCACCACAGACGGACAGGGGCACACTGAAGCTTTCTTT
cdr3_aa: CATTDGQGHTEAFF

d_call: TRBD2
v_call: TRBV7-9
j_call: TRBJ2-1
clone_size: -
cdr3_nt: TGTGCCAGCAGCTTAGACGGGACTAGAAACAATGAGCAGTTCTTC
cdr3_aa: CASSLDGTRNNEQFF

d_call: -
v_call: TRBV5-4
j_call: TRBJ2-7
clone_size: -
cdr3_nt: TGTGCCAGCAGCCGACAGAGCTACGAGCAGTACTTC
cdr3_aa: CASSRQSYEQYF

d_call: -
v_call: TRBV7-2
j_call: TRBJ2-7
clone_size: -
cdr3_nt: TGTGCCAGCAGCTTAAACTCGCAGGGGAGCCACGAGCAGTACTTC
cdr3_aa: CASSLNSQGSHEQYF

d_call: -
v_call: TRBV10-2
j_call: TRBJ2-6
clone_size: -
cdr3_nt: TGCGCCAGCAGTGGACTTGGGGCCAACGTCCTGACTTTC
cdr3_aa: CASSGLGANVLTF

d_call: -
v_call: TRBV23-1
j_call: TRBJ1-1
clone_size: -
cdr3_nt: TGCGCCAGCAGTAGTACAGGTGATACCACTGAAGCTTTCTTT
cdr3_aa: CASSSTGDTTEAFF

d_call: -
v_call: TRBV27
j_call: TRBJ1-2
clone_size: -
cdr3_nt: TGTGCCAGCTGGGACTCCGGAAACTATGGCTACACCTTC
cdr3_aa: CASWDSGNYGYTF

d_call: -
v_call: TRBV11-2
j_call: TRBJ2-1
clone_size: -
cdr3_nt: TGTGCCAGCAGCTTAGTATTTTCCGACAATGAGCAGTTCTTC
cdr3_aa: CASSLVFSDNEQFF

d_call: TRBD2
v_call: TRBV27
j_call: TRBJ2-7
clone_size: -
cdr3_nt: TGTGCCAGCAGACCCACTAGCGGGAGGGCCTCCTACGAGCAGTACTTC
cdr3_aa: CASRPTSGRASYEQYF

d_call: -
v_call: TRBV9
j_call: TRBJ1-2
clone_size: -
cdr3_nt: TGTGCCAGCAGCCCGTCTTTGACAGCAAACTATGGCTACACCTTC
cdr3_aa: CASSPSLTANYGYTF

d_call: TRBD2
v_call: TRBV7-9
j_call: TRBJ2-7
clone_size: -
cdr3_nt: TGTGCCAGCAGCTACCCGTACCCCTTTCAACGGGAGGCCGAGCAGTACTTC
cdr3_aa: CASSYPYPFQREAEQYF

d_call: -
v_call: TRBV4-3
j_call: TRBJ2-2
clone_size: -
cdr3_nt: TGCGCCAGCAGCCAAGCGGCAGGGGTTAACACCGGGGAGCTGTTTTTT
cdr3_aa: CASSQAAGVNTGELFF

d_call: TRBD1
v_call: TRBV28
j_call: TRBJ1-2
clone_size: once
cdr3_nt: TGTGCCAGCAGCCCCAGACAGGGTCGATATGGCTACACCTTC
cdr3_aa: CASSPRQGRYGYTF

d_call: TRBD2
v_call: TRBV5-6
j_call: TRBJ2-3
clone_size: -
cdr3_nt: TGTGCCAGCAGCTTGGGTCTAGCGGGGACAGATACGCAGTATTTT
cdr3_aa: CASSLGLAGTDTQYF

d_call: -
v_call: TRBV30
j_call: TRBJ1-3
clone_size: -
cdr3_nt: TGTGCCTGGAGAGGCAAGGGGGGAAACACCATATATTTT
cdr3_aa: CAWRGKGGNTIYF

d_call: -
v_call: TRBV27
j_call: TRBJ2-7
clone_size: few
cdr3_nt: TGTGCCAGCAGTTCCACTCGGCAGGGGCGGGTGCACTTC
cdr3_aa: CASSSTRQGRVHF

d_call: TRBD1
v_call: TRBV28
j_call: TRBJ2-7
clone_size: -
cdr3_nt: TGTGCCAGCAGTGGACAGGGGATCTACGAGCAGTACTTC
cdr3_aa: CASSGQGIYEQYF

d_call: -
v_call: TRBV10-3
j_call: TRBJ1-2
clone_size: -
cdr3_nt: TGTGCCATCAGTGATACACCTTCGGGGGTTGCTGGCTACACCTTC
cdr3_aa: CAISDTPSGVAGYTF

d_call: -
v_call: TRBV20-1
j_call: TRBJ2-5
clone_size: -
cdr3_nt: TGCAGTAGATTCATCCGGGAGACCCAGTACTTC
cdr3_aa: CSRFIRETQYF

d_call: -
v_call: TRBV5-4
j_call: TRBJ1-1
clone_size: -
cdr3_nt: TGTGCCAGCAGCTTGGGCGCCCTGAACACTGAAGCTTTCTTT
cdr3_aa: CASSLGALNTEAFF

d_call: -
v_call: TRBV7-9
j_call: TRBJ2-7
clone_size: -
cdr3_nt: TGTGCCAGCAGCTTTGAGGTTCCCTACGAGCAGTACTTC
cdr3_aa: CASSFEVPYEQYF

d_call: TRBD1
v_call: TRBV7-2
j_call: TRBJ2-1
clone_size: -
cdr3_nt: TGTGCCAGCAGCGCCACAGGGGGCGCCCACAATGAGCAGTTCTTC
cdr3_aa: CASSATGGAHNEQFF

d_call: -
v_call: TRBV4-3
j_call: TRBJ1-1
clone_size: once
cdr3_nt: TGCGCCAGCAGCCAAGTTCTAAGCTCTGAAGCTTTCTTT
cdr3_aa: CASSQVLSSEAFF

d_call: TRBD1
v_call: TRBV7-2
j_call: TRBJ2-7
clone_size: -
cdr3_nt: TGTGCCAGCAGCTTACGACAGGGGCGCTCCTACGAGCAGTACTTC
cdr3_aa: CASSLRQGRSYEQYF